One sample yielded the 11 T cell receptor beta chains listed below, sequenced in a study of CD8+ T cells in alopecia areata. Sequencing relied on a cDNA template that was reverse transcribed from extracted RNA. Clones were sequenced by immunoSEQ multiplex PCR, and TCRdb holds only the in-frame ones, with some missing. The profile covers about 120,000 clones, with about 61% appearing a single time and 25% to 35% taken by the ten largest. Treatment denoted: oral pan-JAK inhibitor, 5-10 mg twice daily. Sequenced here: CD8+ T cells sorted from blood, sampled at week 4, from a patient treated with tofacitinib. The receptor set was obtained from a human donor with alopecia areata.

The gene calls are TRBV23-1 and TRBJ2-3; 15 bases match TRBD2. TRBV23-1 is given ORF status, its function remaining uncertain. Trimming removed 7 bases from V and 4 bases from J; junction bases left unmatched: 6. CDR3 length: 16 amino acids. CDR3 protein: CASTGLAGGRSDTQYF. In nucleotides, the CDR3 is TGCGCCAGCACAGGACTAGCGGGGGGGCGGTCAGATACGCAGTATTTT.

This clone turned up a few times. The chain has TRBV2 and TRBJ2-3; tentative D call: TRBD1 (5 bases). CDR1 SNHLY and CDR2 FYNNEI come from the germline V gene. V shed 1 base and J shed 7 bases, with 9 bases lying between them. This CDR3 region has 13 residues. The CDR3 here is CASSEVGQHTQYF. The DNA of the CDR3 is TGTGCCAGCAGTGAAGTGGGGCAGCATACGCAGTATTTT. The complete variable domain, with remaining parts taken from reference TRBV2 and TRBJ2-3, reads EPEVTQTPSHQVTQMGQEVILRCVPISNHLYFYWYRQILGQKVEFLVSFYNNEISEKSEIFDDQFSVERPDGSNFTLKIRSTKLEDSAMYFCASSEVGQHTQYFGPGTRLTVL.

The rearrangement links TRBV29-1 to TRBJ2-7, with a tentative D call TRBD2 (6 bases). Looked up from germline, CDR1 is SQVTM and CDR2 is ANQGSEA. The CDR3 runs to 11 residues. Between the trimmed V and J ends, which lost 7 bases and 6 bases, there was a span of 13 bases. The CDR3 bases are TGCAGCGGGAGGGTGGGAGTCGAGCAGTACTTC. Residues: CSGRVGVEQYF.

This chain uses TRBV29-1 with TRBJ1-1, with 7 bases aligning to TRBD1. Looked up from germline, CDR1 is SQVTM and CDR2 is ANQGSEA. The V gene end was trimmed by 1 base and the J gene end by 1 base; junction bases not matched to a gene: 3. The CDR3 contains 14 residues. As DNA, the CDR3 is TGCAGCGTTGAAGGGGCAGGGGGGAACACTGAAGCTTTCTTT. It yields the protein CSVEGAGGNTEAFF.

This chain connects TRBV5-1 to TRBJ2-7; TRBD2 is a possible D gene (6 bases). The germline V gene encodes CDR1 SGHRS and CDR2 YFSETQ. The V end was cut by 0 bases, the J end by 5 bases, with 18 bases between. The length of the CDR3 is 16 residues. The CDR3 coding sequence is TGCGCCAGCAGCTTGGATATACAGAGCGGGTCTAACGAGCAGTACTTC. It specifies CASSLDIQSGSNEQYF.

This sequence joins TRBV27 and TRBJ2-3; D unresolved. The CDR3 contains 13 residues. Trimming stripped 4 bases from V and 6 bases from J, with 11 bases between. Germline V gene lookup returns CDR1 MNHEY and CDR2 SMNVEV (reference sequence). For the CDR3, the DNA is TGTGCCAGCAGTTCCCCTCGGTACGATACGCAGTATTTT. Translation: CASSSPRYDTQYF.

The chain couples TRBV4-3 to TRBJ2-7; D not resolved. Looked up from germline, CDR1 is LGHNA and CDR2 is YSLEER. This CDR3 contains 11 residues. Trimming stripped 4 bases from V and 2 bases from J, with 3 bases between. The CDR3 DNA sequence: TGCGCCAGCAGCCCGACCTACGAGCAGTACTTC. This translates into CASSPTYEQYF.

This rearrangement joins TRBV29-1 to TRBJ2-1; 7 bases map to TRBD1. Germline CDR1 SQVTM, CDR2 ANQGSEA. This CDR3 contains 15 residues. Losses at the gene ends were 1 base for V and 10 bases for J; bases not matched to a gene: 13. The CDR3 DNA reads TGCAGCGTTGAAGGTGGGGACAGTATAGCCCGAGAGCAGTTCTTC. As protein: CSVEGGDSIAREQFF.

The genes are TRBV6-5 and TRBJ2-5, with D possibly matching TRBD1 (5 bases). Trimming took 6 bases from V and 2 from J, leaving 10 bases between them. This CDR3 is built from 13 residues. CDR1 and CDR2 (germline): MNHEY, SVGAGI. This CDR3 reads CASSNRNQETQYF. The CDR3 nucleotides read TGTGCCAGCAGCAACAGGAATCAAGAGACCCAGTACTTC.

V usage is TRBV7-2 and J usage is TRBJ2-5, with D perhaps assigned TRBD1 or TRBD2 (5 bases each). V was clipped by 3 bases and J by 2 bases, with 16 bases between them. The CDR3 runs to 16 residues. Germline V CDR1 and CDR2: SGHTA, FQGNSA. The CDR3 DNA reads TGTGCCAGCAGCTTCTGGTCCGGGACCGAGCAAGAGACCCAGTACTTC. It specifies CASSFWSGTEQETQYF.

There are a few counts of this clone. V gene TRBV15 combines with J gene TRBJ2-5, with D maybe TRBD1 (5 bases). CDR3 size: 16 residues. The V end lost 7 bases, the J end lost 2 bases, and 20 bases lay between the germline ends. Looked up from germline, CDR1 is LNHNV and CDR2 is YYDKDF (reference sequence). CDR3 nucleotide sequence: TGTGCCACCACTCCAAGTAGGGGTTGGCCACAAGAGACCCAGTACTTC. This sequence encodes CATTPSRGWPQETQYF.